Each of the 2 T cell receptor beta chains below was sequenced from the same sample in a study of cytomegalovirus exposure and HLA in healthy donors. Assay used: immunoSEQ multiplex PCR; TCRdb lists only in-frame clones, some missing. This table has about 120,000 clones, roughly 90% appearing once. Sample: PBMCs. The origin of the receptors is a woman aged 18-35 years in good health and CMV-seropositive.

The chain has TRBV23-1 and TRBJ2-7, with a weak D call TRBD1 (6 bases). TRBV23-1 is marked as an open reading frame, function uncertain. V lost 8 bases to trimming and J lost 0 bases, with 14 bases between them. CDR3 length: 14 residues. The CDR3 region is CASSQEGHSYEQYF. CDR3 sequence (DNA): TGCGCCAGCTCCCAAGAGGGACACTCCTACGAGCAGTACTTC.

The rearrangement joins TRBV4-1 to TRBJ1-2, with D tentatively TRBD1 (6 bases). Trimming removed 5 bases from V and 4 bases from J, with 14 bases in between. CDR3 length: 14 amino acids. CDR1 and CDR2 (germline): MGHRA, YSYEKL. The CDR3 is CASSRGGMGYGYTF. CDR3 nucleotide sequence: TGCGCCAGCAGCAGGGGGGGGATGGGCTATGGCTACACCTTC.